These 8 T cell receptor beta chains came from one sample sequenced in a study of identical twins. Via MiXCR, TCRdb re-called the 5' RACE reads, giving one row per CDR3 protein. The sample has 210,000 or so distinct CDR3 sequences, about 7.5% seen once. Separately, the same data were catalogued under a study of yellow fever vaccine responses in identical twins.

Sequenced input: memory (CD45RO+) T cells sorted from blood. These receptors all stem from a woman aged 18-29 years in good health.

In DNA form, the CDR3 reads TGTGCCAGCAGCTTGATGCTTACAGCCACCTACGAGCAGTACTTC. Translated: CASSLMLTATYEQYF. The chain couples TRBV5-6 to TRBJ2-7; D unclear. V lost 1 base to trimming and J lost 2 bases, with 13 bases between them. This CDR3 has 15 residues. Germline values: CDR1 SGHDT, CDR2 YYEEEE.

A few counts support this clonotype. The chain uses TRBV7-8 and TRBJ1-4; D is unclear. Germline V gives CDR1 SGHVS, CDR2 FQNEAQ. Trimming removed 1 base at V and 3 bases at J, with 9 bases between. The CDR3 is 15 amino acids. The CDR3 bases are TGTGCCAGCAGCTTAGAGACCAAACCTAATGAAAAACTGTTTTTT. Protein sequence: CASSLETKPNEKLFF. Together with reference TRBV7-8 and TRBJ1-4, the CDR3 gives the full variable domain: GAGVSQSPRYKVAKRGQDVALRCDPISGHVSLFWYQQALGQGPEFLTYFQNEAQLDKSGLPSDRFFAERPEGSVSTLKIQRTQQEDSAVYLCASSLETKPNEKLFFGSGTQLSVL.

This clonotype was counted only a few times. The rearrangement uses TRBV28 and TRBJ2-3, with a tentative D call TRBD2 (6 bases). The CDR3 covers 16 residues. Germline values: CDR1 MDHEN, CDR2 SYDVKM. The V and J ends lost 7 bases and 1 base respectively, with 18 bases between them. The CDR3 protein is CASISGGLTGTDTQYF. In nucleotides, the CDR3 is TGTGCCAGCATTAGCGGCGGCCTTACGGGCACAGATACGCAGTATTTT.

This clonotype has a handful of counts. Here the CDR3 DNA reads TGCAGTGCTAGGATACTAGCCGAGACCCAGTACTTC. This gives the protein CSARILAETQYF. This chain connects TRBV20-1 to TRBJ2-5, with a tentative D call TRBD2 (6 bases). Trimming took off 3 bases at V and 5 bases at J, with 10 bases between the two ends. Germline loops: CDR1 DFQATT, CDR2 SNEGSKA (reference sequence). The CDR3 covers 12 residues.

This clonotype has more than one count but fewer than ten. The chain recombines TRBV6-2 or TRBV6-3 with TRBJ2-3, with D tentatively TRBD1 (5 bases). The CDR3 is 16 residues long. Between the trimmed V and J ends, which lost 0 bases and 6 bases, there was a span of 16 bases. The V gene's germline CDR1 is MNHEY and CDR2 SVGEGT. The CDR3, as DNA: TGTGCCAGCAGTTACTCGAAAGGGCAGGGTGCGGATACGCAGTATTTT. Translated: CASSYSKGQGADTQYF.

This clonotype came up a few times. The genes are TRBV3-1 and TRBJ2-3; perhaps TRBD2 as D (5 bases). The CDR3 covers 14 residues. V was pared by 6 bases and J by 2 bases, with 12 bases between. Looked up from germline, CDR1 is LGHDT and CDR2 is YNNKEL (reference sequence). In DNA, the CDR3 is TGTGCCAGCAGAGCCCGGGGTCCCACAGATACGCAGTATTTT. Protein: CASRARGPTDTQYF.

This clonotype has a handful of counts. The chain has TRBV20-1 and TRBJ2-1, with 16 bases aligning to TRBD2. This CDR3 spans 18 amino acids. The ends lost 0 bases at V and 2 bases at J; junction bases unmatched: 4. CDR1 and CDR2 (germline): DFQATT, SNEGSKA (reference sequence). The CDR3: CSARDGTSGRGTYNEQFF. As DNA, the CDR3 is TGCAGTGCTAGAGATGGGACTAGCGGGAGGGGGACCTACAATGAGCAGTTCTTC.

This clonotype was detected only a few times. The chain uses TRBV6-5 and TRBJ2-2; the match to TRBD2 covers 15 bases. The junction had 10 bases not matched to a gene; V was cut back by 2 bases and J by 6 bases. Germline V gene lookup returns CDR1 MNHEY and CDR2 SVGAGI. This CDR3 spans 19 amino acids. Here the CDR3 reads CASSYRTSGRALRAGELFF. CDR3 sequence (DNA): TGTGCCAGCAGTTACCGGACTAGCGGGAGGGCCTTAAGAGCCGGGGAGCTGTTTTTT.